Listed below are T cell receptor beta chains from one sample, sequenced in a study of shared clonotypes between healthy human individuals. Assay used: immunoSEQ multiplex PCR; TCRdb lists only in-frame clones, some missing. The sample includes a few hundred thousand clones, roughly 95% of them seen just once. Source material: naive CD8+ T cells sorted from blood. These TCRs come from a woman in her 30s in good health. Both conserved end residues are part of each CDR3. A D gene is named only where the DNA matches it firmly. A clone size is listed for some rows: how often the clone was seen (once, few, many), or a class if it is expanded.

>TRBV27|TRBJ2-1|-|TRBD1|15
TGTGCCAGCAGCTCCGGGACAGTTCACTACAATGAGCAGTTCTTC
CASSSGTVHYNEQFF
>TRBV19|TRBJ1-1|once|-|16
TGTGCCAGTATCACTCTAAGTAGGGACGGCCACACTGAAGCTTTCTTT
CASITLSRDGHTEAFF
>TRBV27|TRBJ2-7|-|TRBD1|16
TGTGCCAGGATTCACTACCGGGACAGGGTTACCTACGAGCAGTACTTC
CARIHYRDRVTYEQYF
>TRBV5-1|TRBJ1-1|-|-|14
TGCGCCAGCAGCTTGGATCTGGGGAGCACTGAAGCTTTCTTT
CASSLDLGSTEAFF
>TRBV9|TRBJ2-7|-|-|14
TGTGCCAGCAGCCCTCAGGAGGGGGGCCACGAGCAGTACTTC
CASSPQEGGHEQYF
>TRBV29-1|TRBJ2-3|-|TRBD1|15
TGCAGCGGGACAGGGGGCGAAGAGAGGGAAGATACGCAGTATTTT
CSGTGGEEREDTQYF
>TRBV6-5|TRBJ2-7|-|-|16
TGTGCCAGCAGTTACTCGATCGGCGGCGAGTCATACGAGCAGTACTTC
CASSYSIGGESYEQYF
>TRBV4-2|TRBJ2-2|-|TRBD2|17
TGTGCCAGCAGCCACTCCACTAGCGGGAGTTCTACCGGGGAGCTGTTTTTT
CASSHSTSGSSTGELFF
>TRBV19|TRBJ2-1|-|-|11
TGTGCCAGTAGTACTATCAATGAGCAGTTCTTC
CASSTINEQFF
>TRBV29-1|TRBJ2-1|-|TRBD1|17
TGCAGCGTTGAAGGGAAGACAGGGGATCGGTCCTACAATGAGCAGTTCTTC
CSVEGKTGDRSYNEQFF
>TRBV7-8|TRBJ2-4|-|TRBD2|19
TGTGCCAGCAGCTTTTACCCGGGCAGCGGGGCATACGCCAAAAACATTCAGTACTTC
CASSFYPGSGAYAKNIQYF
>TRBV7-9|TRBJ1-3|-|-|18
TGTGCCAGCAGCTTAGTGCAGGACCCTAGTCATTCTGGAAACACCATATATTTT
CASSLVQDPSHSGNTIYF
>TRBV2|TRBJ2-5|once|-|15
TGTGCCAGCAGTGAAGGAGGGGGGCAGCAAGAGACCCAGTACTTC
CASSEGGGQQETQYF
>TRBV4-1|TRBJ2-7|-|-|13
TGCGCCAGCAGGGAGGGAGGGGGCTACGAGCAGTACTTC
CASREGGGYEQYF
>TRBV10-3|TRBJ2-1|-|-|12
TGTGCCATCAGTGAGAATGGGGGTGTCCAGTTCTTC
CAISENGGVQFF